A single sample is the source of the 12 T cell receptor beta chains below, sequenced in a study of PD-L1 blockade in urothelial cancer. Repertoires were generated with immunoSEQ multiplex PCR, while TCRdb's copy carries only in-frame clones and drops some. The repertoire consists of 38,000 or so clones, with 80% to 90% occurring once and the leading ten covering about a sixth. Material: PBMCs, obtained around atezolizumab (anti-PD-L1) treatment. Every receptor here comes from a man aged 55 to 70 with urothelial cancer.

The J gene is TRBJ1-5, the V gene TRBV5-5; TRBD1 matches at 8 bases. The length of the CDR3 is 14 residues. Germline loops: CDR1 SGHKS, CDR2 YYEKEE (reference sequence). Trimming removed 4 bases from V and 6 bases from J; junction bases left unmatched: 6. The CDR3, as DNA: TGTGCCAGCAGCACTACAGGGGGAGGTCAGCCCCAGCATTTT. Its translation is CASSTTGGGQPQHF.

The chain employs TRBV13 and TRBJ1-1; no clear D. Trimming removed 5 bases from V and 1 base from J, with 5 bases in between. Germline lookup yields CDR1 PRHDT and CDR2 FYEKMQ (reference sequence). The CDR3 contains 12 residues. The CDR3 DNA sequence: TGTGCCAGCAGCGCAGGGAACACTGAAGCTTTCTTT. This codes for CASSAGNTEAFF.

This clone was picked up a small number of times. J is TRBJ1-1 and V is TRBV5-1; D is perhaps TRBD1 (6 bases). Trimming shortened V by 2 bases and J by 9 bases, and 17 bases separated the two germline ends. This CDR3 has 14 residues. Per the germline V gene, CDR1 is SGHRS and CDR2 is YFSETQ. The CDR3 sequence is CASSFLRGGEKAFF. In DNA, the CDR3 is TGCGCCAGCAGCTTCCTCAGGGGTGGGGAAAAAGCTTTCTTT.

This chain connects TRBV28 to TRBJ2-7; TRBD2 matches 9 bases. The V segment lost 5 bases and the J segment 5 bases; nucleotides outside the gene matches: 22. CDR3 size: 19 residues. Per germline, CDR1 MDHEN and CDR2 SYDVKM. CDR3 DNA: TGTGCCAGCAGTCCCTCGGAGCGGGGGGCCGTCCGAGGTGCACACGAGCAGTACTTC. Translated: CASSPSERGAVRGAHEQYF.

The rearrangement uses TRBV28 and TRBJ2-7; 11 nucleotides line up with TRBD1. There are 14 residues in the CDR3. The germline V gene encodes CDR1 MDHEN and CDR2 SYDVKM. V was pared by 5 bases and J by 1 base, with 1 base of the junction left unmatched. CDR3 bases: TGTGCCAGCAGTGGGACAGGGGGGTCCTACGAGCAGTACTTC. It codes for CASSGTGGSYEQYF. The whole variable domain, remainder taken from reference TRBV28 and TRBJ2-7, is DVKVTQSSRYLVKRTGEKVFLECVQDMDHENMFWYRQDPGLGLRLIYFSYDVKMKEKGDIPEGYSVSREKKERFSLILESASTNQTSMYLCASSGTGGSYEQYFGPGTRLTVT.

The gene calls are TRBV7-2 and TRBJ2-3; TRBD2 matches at 10 bases. The germline CDR1 and CDR2 sequences are SGHTA and FQGNSA. V trimming: 2 bases; J trimming: 7 bases; junction bases outside the gene matches: 3. The CDR3 totals 14 residues. CDR3 DNA: TGTGCCAGCAGCTTAAGCGGGGGGGCAAATACGCAGTATTTT. As protein: CASSLSGGANTQYF.

The rearrangement links TRBV5-1 to TRBJ2-3; 10 positions agree with TRBD1. V trimming: 2 bases; J trimming: 5 bases; junction bases outside the gene matches: 14. The CDR3 has 18 amino acids. Germline V CDR1 and CDR2: SGHRS, YFSETQ. CDR3 in amino acids: CASSFPPRPGTGVDTQYF. The CDR3 nucleotides read TGCGCCAGCAGCTTTCCTCCTCGTCCCGGGACAGGGGTAGATACGCAGTATTTT.

This sequence joins TRBV6-5 and TRBJ2-7; TRBD1 aligns across 8 bases. The CDR3 runs to 14 residues. Germline loops: CDR1 MNHEY, CDR2 SVGAGI. Trimming at V came to 7 bases and at J to 5 bases, leaving 10 bases not matched to a gene. The CDR3 reads CASTGKTGAHEQYF. DNA for the CDR3: TGTGCCAGCACCGGAAAGACAGGGGCCCACGAGCAGTACTTC.

For the CDR3, the DNA is TGTGCCAGCAGCTTCTTCAGCGGGATGGGGGAGCTGTTTTTT. It specifies CASSFFSGMGELFF. V and J are TRBV7-9 and TRBJ2-2; 7 nucleotides match TRBD2. The ends lost 3 bases at V and 8 bases at J; junction bases unmatched: 6. Germline CDR1 and CDR2: SEHNR and FQNEAQ (reference sequence). The CDR3 is 14 residues long.

The chain employs TRBV29-1 and TRBJ1-1, with D unresolved. This CDR3 has 16 amino acids. Germline V lookup: CDR1 SQVTM, CDR2 ANQGSEA. Trimming pared 0 bases from V and 0 bases from J, leaving 14 bases between. CDR3 nucleotides: TGCAGCGTTGAAGATCTCCGAAGTCTATTGAACACTGAAGCTTTCTTT. Protein: CSVEDLRSLLNTEAFF.

This chain connects TRBV7-6 to TRBJ2-1, with a possible D match to TRBD1 (8 bases). The CDR3 runs to 16 residues. Trimming took off 5 bases at V and 3 bases at J, with 17 bases between the two ends. Germline-derived CDR1 and CDR2 are SGHVS and FNYEAQ. The CDR3 is CASSRQGRDRYNEQFF. In DNA, the CDR3 is TGTGCCAGCAGCCGACAGGGGAGGGACCGCTACAATGAGCAGTTCTTC.

The gene calls are TRBV19 and TRBJ2-5; 13 bases are a match to TRBD2. The CDR3 runs to 17 residues. The J segment lost 0 bases and the V segment lost 3 bases, leaving 4 bases of the junction unmatched. Germline CDR1 and CDR2: LNHDA and SQIVND (reference sequence). The CDR3 sequence: CASSIRGLAGNQETQYF. The DNA for the CDR3 is TGTGCCAGTAGTATCAGGGGACTAGCGGGAAACCAAGAGACCCAGTACTTC.